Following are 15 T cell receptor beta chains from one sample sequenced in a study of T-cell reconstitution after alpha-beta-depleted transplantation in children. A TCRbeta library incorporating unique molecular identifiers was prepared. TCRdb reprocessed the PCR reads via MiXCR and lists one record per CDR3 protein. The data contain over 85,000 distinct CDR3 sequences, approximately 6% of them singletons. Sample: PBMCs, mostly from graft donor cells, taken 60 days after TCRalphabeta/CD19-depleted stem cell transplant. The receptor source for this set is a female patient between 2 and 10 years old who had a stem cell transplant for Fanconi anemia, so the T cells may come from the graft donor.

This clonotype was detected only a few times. The CDR3 sequence is CASSRVTSGRAKNIQYF. In nucleotides, the CDR3 is TGTGCCAGCAGCCGCGTGACTAGCGGGAGGGCCAAAAACATTCAGTACTTC. The chain combines TRBV3-1 with TRBJ2-4; TRBD2 matches 13 bases. From germline, CDR1 is LGHDT and CDR2 YNNKEL (reference sequence). V gave up 4 bases and J gave up 1 base; unmatched junction bases: 4. This CDR3 is 17 amino acids long.

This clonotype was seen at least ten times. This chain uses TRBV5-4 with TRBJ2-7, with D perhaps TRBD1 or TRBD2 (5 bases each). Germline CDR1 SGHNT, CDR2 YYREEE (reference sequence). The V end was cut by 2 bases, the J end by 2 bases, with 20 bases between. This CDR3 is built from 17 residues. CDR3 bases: TGTGCCAGCAGCTTATACGTGTCCGGGGACCGGGCCTACGAGCAGTACTTC. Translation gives CASSLYVSGDRAYEQYF. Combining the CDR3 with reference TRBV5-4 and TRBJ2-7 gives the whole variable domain ETGVTQSPTHLIKTRGQQVTLRCSSQSGHNTVSWYQQALGQGPQFIFQYYREEENGRGNFPPRFSGLQFPNYSSELNVNALELDDSALYLCASSLYVSGDRAYEQYFGPGTRLTVT.

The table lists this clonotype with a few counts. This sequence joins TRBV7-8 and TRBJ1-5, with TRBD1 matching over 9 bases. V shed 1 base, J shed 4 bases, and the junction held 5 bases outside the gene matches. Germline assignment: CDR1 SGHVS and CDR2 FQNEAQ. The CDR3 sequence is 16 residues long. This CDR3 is CASSLDLGQGNQPQHF. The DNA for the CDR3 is TGTGCCAGCAGCTTAGACCTGGGACAGGGAAATCAGCCCCAGCATTTT.

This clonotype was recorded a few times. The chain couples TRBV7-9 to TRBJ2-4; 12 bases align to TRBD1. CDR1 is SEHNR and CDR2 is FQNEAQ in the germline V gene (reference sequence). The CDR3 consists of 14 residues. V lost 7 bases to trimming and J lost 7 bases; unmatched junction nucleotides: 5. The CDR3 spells CASTWGQGANIQYF. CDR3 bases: TGTGCCAGCACCTGGGGACAGGGGGCGAACATTCAGTACTTC.

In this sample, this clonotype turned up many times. The CDR3 here is CSVSTGGYNEQFF. The CDR3, as DNA: TGCAGCGTTTCTACGGGGGGGTACAATGAGCAGTTCTTC. The chain is built from TRBV29-1 and TRBJ2-1, with TRBD2 matching 8 bases. The CDR3 has 13 residues. Germline V gene sequence: CDR1 SQVTM, CDR2 ANQGSEA. J lost 4 bases, V lost 5 bases, and 4 bases had no gene match.

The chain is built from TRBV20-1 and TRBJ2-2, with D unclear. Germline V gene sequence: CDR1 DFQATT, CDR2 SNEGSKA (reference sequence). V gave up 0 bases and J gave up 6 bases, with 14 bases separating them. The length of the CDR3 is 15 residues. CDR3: CSARDRRLGSGELFF. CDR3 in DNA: TGCAGTGCTAGAGATCGTAGGTTGGGATCCGGGGAGCTGTTTTTT.

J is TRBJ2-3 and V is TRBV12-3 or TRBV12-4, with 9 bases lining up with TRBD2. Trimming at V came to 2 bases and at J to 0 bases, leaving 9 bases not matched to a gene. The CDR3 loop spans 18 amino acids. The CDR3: CASSLLAGGPSSTDTQYF. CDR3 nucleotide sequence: TGTGCCAGCAGTTTATTGGCGGGAGGGCCTTCAAGCACAGATACGCAGTATTTT.

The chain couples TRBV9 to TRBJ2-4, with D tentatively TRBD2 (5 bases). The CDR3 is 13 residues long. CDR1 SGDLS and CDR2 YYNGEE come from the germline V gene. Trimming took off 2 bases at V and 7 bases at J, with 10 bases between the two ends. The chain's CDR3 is CASSVGGGNIQYF. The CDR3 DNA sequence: TGTGCCAGCAGCGTTGGAGGCGGGAACATTCAGTACTTC.

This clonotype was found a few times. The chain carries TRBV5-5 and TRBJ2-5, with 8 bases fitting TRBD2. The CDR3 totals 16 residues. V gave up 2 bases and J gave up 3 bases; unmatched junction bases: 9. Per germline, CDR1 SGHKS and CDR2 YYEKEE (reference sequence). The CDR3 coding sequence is TGTGCCAGCAGCTTTTCCCTAGCGGGCACAAAAGAGACCCAGTACTTC. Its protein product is CASSFSLAGTKETQYF.

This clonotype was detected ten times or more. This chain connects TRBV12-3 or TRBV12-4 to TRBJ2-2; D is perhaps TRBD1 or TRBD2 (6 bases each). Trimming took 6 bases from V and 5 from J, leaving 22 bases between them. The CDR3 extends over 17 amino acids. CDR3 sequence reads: CASSPMGGAPRTGELFF. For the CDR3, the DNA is TGTGCCAGCAGCCCTATGGGGGGCGCCCCGAGGACCGGGGAGCTGTTTTTT.

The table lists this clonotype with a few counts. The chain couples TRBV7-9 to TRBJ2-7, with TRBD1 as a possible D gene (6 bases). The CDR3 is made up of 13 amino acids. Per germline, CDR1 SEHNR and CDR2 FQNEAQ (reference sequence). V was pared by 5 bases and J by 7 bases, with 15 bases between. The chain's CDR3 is CASSKQGSVEQYF. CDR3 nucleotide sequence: TGTGCCAGCAGCAAACAGGGTAGTGTGGAGCAGTACTTC.

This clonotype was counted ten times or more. In DNA, the CDR3 is TGTGCCAGCAGCCGACAGGGTGAGGGGCCCTACGAGCAGTACTTC. Translated: CASSRQGEGPYEQYF. V gene TRBV6-2 or TRBV6-3 combines with J gene TRBJ2-7, with 7 nucleotides matching TRBD1. Germline assignment: CDR1 MNHEY and CDR2 SVGEGT. V lost 6 bases and J lost 2; bases outside the gene matches: 10. CDR3 length: 15 amino acids.

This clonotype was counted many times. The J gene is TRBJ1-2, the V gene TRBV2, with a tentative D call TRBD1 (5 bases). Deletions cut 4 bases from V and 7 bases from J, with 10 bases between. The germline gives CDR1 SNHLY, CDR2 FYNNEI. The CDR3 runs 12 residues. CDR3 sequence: CASSVNGGGYTF. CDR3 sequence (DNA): TGTGCCAGCAGTGTCAACGGGGGTGGCTACACCTTC.

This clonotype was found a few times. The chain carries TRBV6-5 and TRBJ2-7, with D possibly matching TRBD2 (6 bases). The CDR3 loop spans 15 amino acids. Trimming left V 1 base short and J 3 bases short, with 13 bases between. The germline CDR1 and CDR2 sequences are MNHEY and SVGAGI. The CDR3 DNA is TGTGCCAGCAGTTACTTACCGGGGGTGGGCTACGAGCAGTACTTC. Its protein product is CASSYLPGVGYEQYF.

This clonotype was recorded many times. CDR3 sequence: CASSLPGIHSYEQYF. CDR3 nucleotide sequence: TGTGCCAGCAGTCTCCCCGGGATACACTCCTACGAGCAGTACTTC. The rearrangement joins TRBV28 to TRBJ2-7, with D possibly being TRBD2 (5 bases). The V and J ends lost 5 bases and 0 bases respectively, with 14 bases between them. The CDR3 loop spans 15 amino acids. Germline CDR1 MDHEN, CDR2 SYDVKM.